This T cell receptor (beta chain) was sequenced in a study of tumor-infiltrating lymphocytes in primary liver carcinoma. Turning to the study itself: Productive TCRbeta reads per sample were roughly 3.5 to 7.5 million, not differing by tissue. Study findings and constraints: The samples were not sorted (they were bulk), so CD4+ and CD8+ repertoires were not compared. Tumor region pairs outstripped tumor-adjacent and tumor-blood pairs in overlap.

Synthesis of TCR beta cDNA was carried out from 500 ng total RNA with a constant-region primer. Libraries covering TCR beta were generated through three nested multiplex PCR rounds (using a slightly modified ARM-PCR). The study ran its first two PCR rounds for nine to ten cycles each, using TRBV1-TRBV30 forward primers and a C-beta reverse primer. TCRdb used MiXCR to reprocess the multiplex PCR reads, holding one entry per CDR3 protein. The table lists fewer than 250,000 distinct CDR3 sequences, around 60% of them singletons. The V gene's germline CDR1 is SGHAT and CDR2 FQNNGV. CDR3 length: 15 residues. About this clonotype: No antigen is known for it. At one boundary the junction diverges from the germline segment, which might be a read error.

For blood RNA, unsorted whole blood served as the source, and germline DNA was extracted too. Sequences were obtained from peripheral blood. This chain connects TRBV11-2 to TRBJ1-2, with D possibly TRBD1 on 6 matching bases. This sequence was found in a woman aged 60-75 years with primary liver carcinoma and hepatitis B virus infection. The chain's CDR3 is CASSLVGTRRSGYTF. The CDR3 DNA reads as TGTGCCAGCAGTTTAGTCGGGACAAGGAGGAGTGGCTACACCTTC. The whole variable domain, remainder taken from reference TRBV11-2 and TRBJ1-2, is EAGVAQSPRYKIIEKRQSVAFWCNPISGHATLYWYQQILGQGPKLLIQFQNNGVVDDSQLPKDRFSAERLKGVDSTLKIQPAKLEDSAVYLCASSLVGTRRSGYTFGSGTRLTVV.